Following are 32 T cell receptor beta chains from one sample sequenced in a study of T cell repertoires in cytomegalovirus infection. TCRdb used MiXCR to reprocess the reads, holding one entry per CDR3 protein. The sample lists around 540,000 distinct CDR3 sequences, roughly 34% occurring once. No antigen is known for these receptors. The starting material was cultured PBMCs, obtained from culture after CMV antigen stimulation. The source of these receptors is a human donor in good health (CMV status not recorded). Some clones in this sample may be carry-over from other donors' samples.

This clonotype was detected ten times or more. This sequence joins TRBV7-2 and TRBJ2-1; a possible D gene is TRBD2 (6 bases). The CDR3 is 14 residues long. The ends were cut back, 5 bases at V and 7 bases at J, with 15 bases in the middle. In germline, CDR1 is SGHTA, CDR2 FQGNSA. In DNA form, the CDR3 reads TGTGCCAGCAGCCCTCAGGGACTCCGGAATGAGCAGTTCTTC. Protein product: CASSPQGLRNEQFF. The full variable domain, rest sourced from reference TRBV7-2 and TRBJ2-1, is GAGVSQSPSNKVTEKGKDVELRCDPISGHTALYWYRQSLGQGLEFLIYFQGNSAPDKSGLPSDRFSAERTGGSVSTLTIQRTQQEDSAVYLCASSPQGLRNEQFFGPGTRLTVL.

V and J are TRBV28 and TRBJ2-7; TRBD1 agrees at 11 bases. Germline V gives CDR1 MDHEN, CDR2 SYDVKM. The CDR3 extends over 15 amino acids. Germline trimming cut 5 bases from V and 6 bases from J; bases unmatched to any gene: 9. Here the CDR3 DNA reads TGTGCCAGCAGTCCCCCCGGGACAGGGGGTCTCGAGCAGTACTTC. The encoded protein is CASSPPGTGGLEQYF.

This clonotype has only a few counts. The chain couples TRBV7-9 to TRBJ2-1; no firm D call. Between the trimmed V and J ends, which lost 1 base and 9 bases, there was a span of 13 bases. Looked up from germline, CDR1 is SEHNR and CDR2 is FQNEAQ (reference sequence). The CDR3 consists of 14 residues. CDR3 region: CASSLGQVFGEQFF. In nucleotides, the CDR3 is TGTGCCAGCAGCTTAGGCCAGGTATTTGGTGAGCAGTTCTTC. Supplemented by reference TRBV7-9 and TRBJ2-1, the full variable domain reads DTGVSQNPRHKITKRGQNVTFRCDPISEHNRLYWYRQTLGQGPEFLTYFQNEAQLEKSRLLSDRFSAERPKGSFSTLEIQRTEQGDSAMYLCASSLGQVFGEQFFGPGTRLTVL.

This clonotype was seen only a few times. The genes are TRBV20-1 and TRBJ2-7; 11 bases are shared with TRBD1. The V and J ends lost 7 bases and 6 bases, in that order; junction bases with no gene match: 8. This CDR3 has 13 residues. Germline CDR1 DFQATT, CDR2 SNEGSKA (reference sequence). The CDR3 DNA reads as TGCAGTGTTGGGGGACAGGGGGTCGGCGAGCAGTACTTC. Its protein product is CSVGGQGVGEQYF.

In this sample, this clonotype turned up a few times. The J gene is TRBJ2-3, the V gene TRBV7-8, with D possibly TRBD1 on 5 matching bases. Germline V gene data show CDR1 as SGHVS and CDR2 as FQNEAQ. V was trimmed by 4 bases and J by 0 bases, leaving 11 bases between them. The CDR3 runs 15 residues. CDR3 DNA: TGTGCCAGCAGCTCCCACAGGTCGAGCACAGATACGCAGTATTTT. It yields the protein CASSSHRSSTDTQYF.

The CDR3 is CASSFMGWGETQYF. CDR3 coding DNA: TGTGCCAGCAGTTTTATGGGGTGGGGAGAGACCCAGTACTTC. V usage is TRBV12-3 or TRBV12-4 and J usage is TRBJ2-5; D is ambiguous. The V end lost 3 bases, the J end lost 4 bases, and 12 bases lay between the germline ends. This CDR3 is 14 amino acids long.

In DNA form, the CDR3 reads TGTGCCAGTAGTATTCCGGGGTTTGGGACCGGGGAGCTGTTTTTT. Translated: CASSIPGFGTGELFF. V and J are TRBV19 and TRBJ2-2, with D possibly being TRBD2 (5 bases). Germline V gene lookup returns CDR1 LNHDA and CDR2 SQIVND (reference sequence). V was trimmed by 3 bases and J by 5 bases, leaving 13 bases between them. The CDR3 is 15 amino acids.

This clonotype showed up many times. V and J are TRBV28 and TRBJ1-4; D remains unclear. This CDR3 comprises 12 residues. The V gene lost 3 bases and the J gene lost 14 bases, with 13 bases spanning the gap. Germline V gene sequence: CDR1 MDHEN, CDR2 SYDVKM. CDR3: CASSFFRRELFF. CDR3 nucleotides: TGTGCCAGCAGTTTCTTTCGGCGAGAGCTGTTTTTT. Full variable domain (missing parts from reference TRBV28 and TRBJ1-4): DVKVTQSSRYLVKRTGEKVFLECVQDMDHENMFWYRQDPGLGLRLIYFSYDVKMKEKGDIPEGYSVSREKKERFSLILESASTNQTSMYLCASSFFRRELFFGSGTQLSVL.

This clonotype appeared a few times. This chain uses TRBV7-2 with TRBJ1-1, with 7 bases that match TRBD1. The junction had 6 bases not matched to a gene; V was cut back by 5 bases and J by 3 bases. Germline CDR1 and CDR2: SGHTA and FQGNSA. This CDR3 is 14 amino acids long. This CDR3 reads CASSDRAGYTEAFF. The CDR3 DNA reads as TGTGCCAGCAGCGACAGGGCAGGGTACACTGAAGCTTTCTTT.

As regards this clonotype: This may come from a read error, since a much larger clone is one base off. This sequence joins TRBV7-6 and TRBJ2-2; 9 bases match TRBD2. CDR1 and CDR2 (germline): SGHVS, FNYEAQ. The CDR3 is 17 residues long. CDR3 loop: CASSPGAGGPDTGGLFF. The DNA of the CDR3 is TGTGCCAGCAGCCCTGGGGCGGGAGGGCCCGACACCGGGGGGCTGTTTTTT.

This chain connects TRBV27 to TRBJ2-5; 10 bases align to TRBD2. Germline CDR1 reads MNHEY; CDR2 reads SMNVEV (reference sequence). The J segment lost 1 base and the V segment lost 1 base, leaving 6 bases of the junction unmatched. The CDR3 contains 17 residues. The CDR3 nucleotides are TGTGCCAGCAGTTTATTTGCGCTAGCGGGAGCCCAAGAGACCCAGTACTTC. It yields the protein CASSLFALAGAQETQYF.

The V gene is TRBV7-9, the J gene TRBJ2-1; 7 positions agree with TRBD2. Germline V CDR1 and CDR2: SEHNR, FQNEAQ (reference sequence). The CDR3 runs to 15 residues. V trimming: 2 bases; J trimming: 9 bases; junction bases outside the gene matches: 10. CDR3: CASSLLAGVSGEQFF. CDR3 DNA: TGTGCCAGCAGCTTACTTGCGGGAGTTTCAGGTGAGCAGTTCTTC.

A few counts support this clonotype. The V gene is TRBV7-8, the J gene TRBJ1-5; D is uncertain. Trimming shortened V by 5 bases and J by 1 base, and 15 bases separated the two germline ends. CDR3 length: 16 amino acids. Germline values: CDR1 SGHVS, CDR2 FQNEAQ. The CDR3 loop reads CASSQRRVLSNQPQHF. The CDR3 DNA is TGTGCCAGCAGCCAACGCCGGGTTTTAAGCAATCAGCCCCAGCATTTT.

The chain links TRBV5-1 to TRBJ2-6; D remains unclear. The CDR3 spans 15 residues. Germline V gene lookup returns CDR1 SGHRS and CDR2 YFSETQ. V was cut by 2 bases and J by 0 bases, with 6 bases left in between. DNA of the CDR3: TGCGCCAGCAGCTTCCGGCTCTCTGGGGCCAACGTCCTGACTTTC. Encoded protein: CASSFRLSGANVLTF.

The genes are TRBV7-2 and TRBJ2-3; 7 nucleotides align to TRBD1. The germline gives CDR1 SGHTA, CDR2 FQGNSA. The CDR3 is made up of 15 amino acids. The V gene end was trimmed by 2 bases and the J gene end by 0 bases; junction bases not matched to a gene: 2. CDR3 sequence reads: CASSLQGQSTDTQYF. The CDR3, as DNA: TGTGCCAGCAGCTTACAGGGACAGAGCACAGATACGCAGTATTTT.

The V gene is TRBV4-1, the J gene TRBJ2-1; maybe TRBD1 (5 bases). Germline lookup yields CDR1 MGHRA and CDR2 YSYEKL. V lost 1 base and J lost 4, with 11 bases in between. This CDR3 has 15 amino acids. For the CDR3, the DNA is TGCGCCAGCAGCCAAGCCAGGGTACCGTACAATGAGCAGTTCTTC. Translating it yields CASSQARVPYNEQFF.

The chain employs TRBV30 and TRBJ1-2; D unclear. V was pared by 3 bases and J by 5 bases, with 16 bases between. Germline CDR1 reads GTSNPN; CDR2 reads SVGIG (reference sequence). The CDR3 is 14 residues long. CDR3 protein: CAWSPGSAFYGYTF. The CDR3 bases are TGTGCCTGGAGCCCCGGGTCCGCCTTTTATGGCTACACCTTC. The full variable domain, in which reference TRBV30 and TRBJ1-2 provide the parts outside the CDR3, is SQTIHQWPATLVQPVGSPLSLECTVEGTSNPNLYWYRQAAGRGLQLLFYSVGIGQISSEVPQNLSASRPQDRQFILSSKKLLLSDSGFYLCAWSPGSAFYGYTFGSGTRLTVV.

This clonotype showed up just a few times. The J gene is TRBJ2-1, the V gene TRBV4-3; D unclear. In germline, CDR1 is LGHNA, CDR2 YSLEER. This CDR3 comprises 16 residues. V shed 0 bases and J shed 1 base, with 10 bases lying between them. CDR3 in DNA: TGCGCCAGCAGCCAAGATTGGGCGGTTTCCTACAATGAGCAGTTCTTC. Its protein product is CASSQDWAVSYNEQFF.

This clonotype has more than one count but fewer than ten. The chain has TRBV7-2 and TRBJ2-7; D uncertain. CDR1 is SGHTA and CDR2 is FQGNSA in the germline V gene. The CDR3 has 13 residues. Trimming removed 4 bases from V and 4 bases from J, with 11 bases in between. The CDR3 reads CASSSRPLYEQYF. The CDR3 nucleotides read TGTGCCAGCAGCTCGCGACCGCTTTACGAGCAGTACTTC.

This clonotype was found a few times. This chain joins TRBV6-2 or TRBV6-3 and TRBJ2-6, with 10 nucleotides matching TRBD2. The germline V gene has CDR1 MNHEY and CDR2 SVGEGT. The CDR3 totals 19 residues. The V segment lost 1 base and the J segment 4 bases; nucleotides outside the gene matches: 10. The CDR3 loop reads CASSYFGLAEVAGANVLTF. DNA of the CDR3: TGTGCCAGCAGTTACTTCGGACTAGCGGAAGTAGCCGGGGCCAACGTCCTGACTTTC.

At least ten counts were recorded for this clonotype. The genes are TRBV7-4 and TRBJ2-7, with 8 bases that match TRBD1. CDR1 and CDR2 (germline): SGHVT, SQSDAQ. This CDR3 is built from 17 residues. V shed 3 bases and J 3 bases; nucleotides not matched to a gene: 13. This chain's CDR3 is CASSFTKTGVANYEQYV. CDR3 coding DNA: TGTGCCAGCAGCTTCACCAAGACAGGGGTGGCCAACTACGAGCAGTACGTC.

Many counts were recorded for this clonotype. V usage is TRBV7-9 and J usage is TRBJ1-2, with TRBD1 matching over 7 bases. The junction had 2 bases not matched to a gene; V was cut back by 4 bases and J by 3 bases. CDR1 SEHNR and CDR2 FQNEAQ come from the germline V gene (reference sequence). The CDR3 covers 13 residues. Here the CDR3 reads CASSSGTDYGYTF. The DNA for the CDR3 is TGTGCCAGCAGCTCCGGGACAGACTATGGCTACACCTTC.

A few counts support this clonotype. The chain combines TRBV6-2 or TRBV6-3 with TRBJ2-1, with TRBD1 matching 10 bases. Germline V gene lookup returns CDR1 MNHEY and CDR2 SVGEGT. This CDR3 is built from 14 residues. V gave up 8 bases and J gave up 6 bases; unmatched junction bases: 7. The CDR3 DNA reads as TGTGCCAGCGCCCGGGACAGGGGATTCAATGAGCAGTTCTTC. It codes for CASARDRGFNEQFF.

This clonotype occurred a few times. The CDR3 here is CASSVGLGPNQPQHF. CDR3 DNA sequence: TGTGCCAGCAGCGTAGGTTTGGGGCCCAATCAGCCCCAGCATTTT. The chain joins TRBV9 to TRBJ1-5; the D gene is possibly TRBD1 (5 bases). CDR1 SGDLS and CDR2 YYNGEE come from the germline V gene. Trimming removed 0 bases at V and 3 bases at J, with 10 bases between. The CDR3 sequence is 15 residues long.

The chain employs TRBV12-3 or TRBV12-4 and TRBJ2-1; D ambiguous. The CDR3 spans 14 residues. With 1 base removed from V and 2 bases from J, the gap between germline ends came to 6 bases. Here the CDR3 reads CASSLDSAYNEQFF. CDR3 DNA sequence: TGTGCCAGCAGTTTAGACAGCGCCTACAATGAGCAGTTCTTC.

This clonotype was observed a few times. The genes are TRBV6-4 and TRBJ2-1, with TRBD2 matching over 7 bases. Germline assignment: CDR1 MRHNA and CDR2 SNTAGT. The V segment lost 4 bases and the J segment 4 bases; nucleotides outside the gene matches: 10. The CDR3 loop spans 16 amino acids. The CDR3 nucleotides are TGTGCCAGCAGTGTGGGGGGGAACTCACCTTACAATGAGCAGTTCTTC. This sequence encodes CASSVGGNSPYNEQFF.

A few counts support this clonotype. The CDR3 nucleotides read TGCGCCAGCAGCCACCCCGGGGAGGCCACTGAAGCTTTCTTT. As protein: CASSHPGEATEAFF. This chain links TRBV5-1 with TRBJ1-1; no clear D gene. Germline CDR1 SGHRS, CDR2 YFSETQ. This CDR3 has 14 residues. V lost 4 bases to trimming and J lost 4 bases, with 14 bases between them.

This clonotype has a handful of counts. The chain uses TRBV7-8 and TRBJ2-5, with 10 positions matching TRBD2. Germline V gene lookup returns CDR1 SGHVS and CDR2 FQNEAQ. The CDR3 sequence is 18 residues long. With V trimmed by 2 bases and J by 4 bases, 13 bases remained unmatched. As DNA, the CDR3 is TGTGCCAGCAGCTTAACCGAGGCTAGCGGGAGTGGCCGAGAGACCCAGTACTTC. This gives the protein CASSLTEASGSGRETQYF.

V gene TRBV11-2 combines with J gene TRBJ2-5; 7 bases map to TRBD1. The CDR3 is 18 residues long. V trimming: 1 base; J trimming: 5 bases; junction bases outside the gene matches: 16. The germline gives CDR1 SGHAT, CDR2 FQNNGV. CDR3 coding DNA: TGTGCCAGCAGCTTAGGCTCTCGCACAAAGGGGGCCGGTGAGACCCAGTACTTC. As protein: CASSLGSRTKGAGETQYF.

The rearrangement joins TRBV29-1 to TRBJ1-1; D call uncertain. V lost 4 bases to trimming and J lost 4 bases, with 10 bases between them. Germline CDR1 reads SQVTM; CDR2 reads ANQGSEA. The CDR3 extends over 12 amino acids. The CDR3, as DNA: TGCAGCGTTGTTAAAGGGTTCACTGAAGCTTTCTTT. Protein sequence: CSVVKGFTEAFF.

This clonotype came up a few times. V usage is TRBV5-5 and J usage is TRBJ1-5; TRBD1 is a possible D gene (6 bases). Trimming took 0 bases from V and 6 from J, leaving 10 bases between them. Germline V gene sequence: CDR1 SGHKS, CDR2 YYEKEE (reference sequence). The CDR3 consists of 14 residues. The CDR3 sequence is CASSLGQTGQPQHF. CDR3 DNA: TGTGCCAGCAGCTTGGGTCAGACAGGTCAGCCCCAGCATTTT.

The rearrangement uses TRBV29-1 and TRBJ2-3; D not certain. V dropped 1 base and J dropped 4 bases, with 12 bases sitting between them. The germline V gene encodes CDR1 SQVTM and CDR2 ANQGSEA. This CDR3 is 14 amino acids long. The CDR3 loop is CSVEGVGPADTQYF. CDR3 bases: TGCAGCGTTGAAGGGGTTGGTCCGGCAGATACGCAGTATTTT.